The 10 T cell receptor beta chains reported below all come from one sample, sequenced in a study of cytotoxic CD8 clonotypes in ibrutinib-treated CLL. Clones were read by immunoSEQ multiplex PCR, and TCRdb kept only the in-frame ones, dropping some. Of more than 200,000 clones listed, 70% are singletons. The sample here was PBMCs, taken after 24 months of ibrutinib treatment. These receptors came from a human donor with chronic lymphocytic leukemia.

V and J are TRBV6-5 and TRBJ1-1, with unresolved D. The length of the CDR3 is 15 residues. The germline V gene has CDR1 MNHEY and CDR2 SVGAGI. Trimming took 2 bases from V and 0 from J, leaving 10 bases between them. CDR3 coding DNA: TGTGCCAGCAGTTACGATGAAGGGATGAACACTGAAGCTTTCTTT. It yields the protein CASSYDEGMNTEAFF.

The genes are TRBV6-5 and TRBJ2-7; 9 bases match TRBD2. The CDR3 covers 15 residues. Trimming took 4 bases from V and 4 from J; bases not matched to a gene: 8. The germline V gene encodes CDR1 MNHEY and CDR2 SVGAGI. The CDR3 DNA follows: TGTGCCAGCAGTTGGTTAGGACTAGCGACATACGAGCAGTACTTC. Its protein is CASSWLGLATYEQYF.

This clone appeared a few times. The chain couples TRBV30 to TRBJ2-2; the D is unclear. Deletions cut 2 bases from V and 2 bases from J, with 6 bases between. Germline assignment: CDR1 GTSNPN and CDR2 SVGIG (reference sequence). The CDR3 has 13 residues. This CDR3 is CAWSSGNTGELFF. CDR3 in DNA: TGTGCCTGGAGTTCCGGAAACACCGGGGAGCTGTTTTTT. The full variable domain, completed using reference TRBV30 and TRBJ2-2, is SQTIHQWPATLVQPVGSPLSLECTVEGTSNPNLYWYRQAAGRGLQLLFYSVGIGQISSEVPQNLSASRPQDRQFILSSKKLLLSDSGFYLCAWSSGNTGELFFGEGSRLTVL.

The chain has TRBV28 and TRBJ1-2, with a possible D match to TRBD1 (6 bases). CDR1 is MDHEN, CDR2 SYDVKM, per germline. This CDR3 has 15 residues. V shed 4 bases and J shed 1 base, with 13 bases lying between them. The CDR3 is CASSSKQGINYGYTF. The CDR3 DNA is TGTGCCAGCAGTTCCAAACAGGGCATTAACTATGGCTACACCTTC.

The chain couples TRBV9 to TRBJ2-1; weak D call: TRBD2 (6 bases). This CDR3 has 13 residues. Looked up from germline, CDR1 is SGDLS and CDR2 is YYNGEE. Trimming pared 3 bases from V and 10 bases from J, leaving 14 bases between. CDR3: CASSGAGKGEQFF. The CDR3 bases are TGTGCCAGCAGCGGCGCGGGGAAGGGGGAGCAGTTCTTC.

The chain links TRBV27 to TRBJ2-1, with D perhaps assigned TRBD1 or TRBD2 (5 bases each). The germline V gene has CDR1 MNHEY and CDR2 SMNVEV (reference sequence). The CDR3 consists of 14 residues. Trimming removed 2 bases at V and 3 bases at J, with 8 bases between. As DNA, the CDR3 is TGTGCCAGCAGTTTAGGGACCCTCTACAATGAGCAGTTCTTC. Its translation is CASSLGTLYNEQFF.

A remark on this clone: The conserved phenylalanine or tryptophan is not found at the CDR3 terminus, so this likely reflects a read error. It is unclear where the CDR3 begins or ends on the DNA, so no DNA is shown, and the CDR3 is as TCRdb lists it. The chain is built from TRBV23-1 and TRBJ2-3. TRBV23-1 belongs to the ORF category, with a function that is uncertain. The CDR3 region is 12 residues in length, termini included. The CDR3 protein is CASSQSGAAGRV.

The rearrangement uses TRBV10-3 and TRBJ2-3, with a weak D call TRBD2 (6 bases). Trimming took 5 bases from V and 2 from J, leaving 17 bases between them. CDR1 and CDR2 (germline): ENHRY, SYGVKD. This CDR3 region has 16 residues. DNA of the CDR3: TGTGCCATCAGTCCCTTGGGGCTAGCGAACACAGATACGCAGTATTTT. This encodes CAISPLGLANTDTQYF.

This chain links TRBV11-2 with TRBJ2-7; TRBD2 might be the D (6 bases). Germline loops: CDR1 SGHAT, CDR2 FQNNGV. V lost 1 base and J 4 bases, leaving 14 bases between the germline ends. The CDR3 covers 15 residues. This CDR3 reads CASSLGPAGDYEQYF. Here the CDR3 DNA reads TGTGCCAGCAGCTTAGGCCCAGCGGGCGATTACGAGCAGTACTTC.

Only one count was recorded for this clone. The chain carries TRBV28 and TRBJ1-2, with D possibly matching TRBD1 (5 bases). The CDR3 is 13 residues long. Germline V gene lookup returns CDR1 MDHEN and CDR2 SYDVKM. V was pared by 8 bases and J by 1 base, with 11 bases between. The CDR3 nucleotides are TGTGCCAGCTGGGACCCTTATAACTATGGCTACACCTTC. Amino acids: CASWDPYNYGYTF.